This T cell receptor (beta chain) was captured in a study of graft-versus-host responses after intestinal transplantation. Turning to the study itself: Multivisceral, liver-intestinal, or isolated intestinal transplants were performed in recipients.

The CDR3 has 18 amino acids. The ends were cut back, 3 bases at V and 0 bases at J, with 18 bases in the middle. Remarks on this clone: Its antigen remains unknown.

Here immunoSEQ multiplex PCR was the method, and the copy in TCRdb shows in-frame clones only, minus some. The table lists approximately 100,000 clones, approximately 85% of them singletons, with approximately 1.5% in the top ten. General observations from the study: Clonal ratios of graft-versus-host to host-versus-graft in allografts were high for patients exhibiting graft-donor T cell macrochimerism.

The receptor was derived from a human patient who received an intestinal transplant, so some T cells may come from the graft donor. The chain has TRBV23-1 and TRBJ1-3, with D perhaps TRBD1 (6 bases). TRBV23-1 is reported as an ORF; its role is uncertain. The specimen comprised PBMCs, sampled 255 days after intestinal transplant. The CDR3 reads CASSHGRGPLGSGNTIYF. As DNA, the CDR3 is TGCGCCAGCAGTCACGGCAGGGGCCCCCTGGGCTCTGGAAACACCATATATTTT.